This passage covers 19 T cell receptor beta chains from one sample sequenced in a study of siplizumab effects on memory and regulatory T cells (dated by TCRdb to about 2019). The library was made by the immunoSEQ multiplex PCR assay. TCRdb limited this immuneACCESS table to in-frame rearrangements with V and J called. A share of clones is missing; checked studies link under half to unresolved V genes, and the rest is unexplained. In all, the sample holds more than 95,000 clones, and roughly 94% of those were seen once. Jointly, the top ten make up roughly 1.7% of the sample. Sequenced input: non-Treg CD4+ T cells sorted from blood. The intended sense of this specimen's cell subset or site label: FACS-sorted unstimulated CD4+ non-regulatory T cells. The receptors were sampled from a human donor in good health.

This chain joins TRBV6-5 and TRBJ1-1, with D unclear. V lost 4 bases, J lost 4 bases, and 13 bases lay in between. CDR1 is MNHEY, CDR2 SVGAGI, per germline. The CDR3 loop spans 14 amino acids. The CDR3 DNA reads TGTGCCAGCAGTTTACAGATTATCTCCACTGAAGCTTTCTTT. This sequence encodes CASSLQIISTEAFF.

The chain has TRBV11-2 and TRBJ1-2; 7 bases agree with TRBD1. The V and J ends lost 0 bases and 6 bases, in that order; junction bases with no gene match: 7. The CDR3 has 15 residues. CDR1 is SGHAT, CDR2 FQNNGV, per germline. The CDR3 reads CASSLDRGTADGYTF. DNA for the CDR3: TGTGCCAGCAGCTTAGACAGGGGGACTGCGGATGGCTACACCTTC.

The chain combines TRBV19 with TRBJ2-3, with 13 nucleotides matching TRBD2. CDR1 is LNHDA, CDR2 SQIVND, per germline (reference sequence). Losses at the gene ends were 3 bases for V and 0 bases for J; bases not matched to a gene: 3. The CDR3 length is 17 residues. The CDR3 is CASSMGTSGVSTDTQYF. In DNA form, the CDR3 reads TGTGCCAGTAGTATGGGGACTAGCGGGGTGAGCACAGATACGCAGTATTTT.

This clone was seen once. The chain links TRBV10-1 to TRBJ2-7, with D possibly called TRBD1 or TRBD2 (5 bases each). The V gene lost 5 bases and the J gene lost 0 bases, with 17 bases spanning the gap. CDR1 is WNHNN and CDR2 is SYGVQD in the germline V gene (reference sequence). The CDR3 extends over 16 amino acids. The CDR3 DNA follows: TGCGCCAGCAGTCCCTACTCGGCAGGGAGCTCCTACGAGCAGTACTTC. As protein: CASSPYSAGSSYEQYF.

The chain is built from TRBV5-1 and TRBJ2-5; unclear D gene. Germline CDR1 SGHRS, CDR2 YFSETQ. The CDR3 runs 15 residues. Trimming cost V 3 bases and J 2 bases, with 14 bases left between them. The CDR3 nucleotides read TGCGCCAGCAGCTCTCTCCAAGGCGAGCAAGAGACCCAGTACTTC. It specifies CASSSLQGEQETQYF.

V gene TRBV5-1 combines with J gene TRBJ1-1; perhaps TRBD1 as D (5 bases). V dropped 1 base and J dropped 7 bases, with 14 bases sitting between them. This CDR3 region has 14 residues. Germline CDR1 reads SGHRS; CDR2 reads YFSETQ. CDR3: CASSLYAGSLEAFF. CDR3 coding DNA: TGCGCCAGCAGCTTGTATGCAGGGAGCCTTGAAGCTTTCTTT.

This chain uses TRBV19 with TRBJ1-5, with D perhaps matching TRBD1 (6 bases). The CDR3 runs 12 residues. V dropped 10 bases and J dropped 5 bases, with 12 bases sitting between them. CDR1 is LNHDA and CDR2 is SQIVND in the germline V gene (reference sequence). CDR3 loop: CATTSGDQPQHF. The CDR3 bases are TGTGCCACAACATCAGGGGATCAGCCCCAGCATTTT.

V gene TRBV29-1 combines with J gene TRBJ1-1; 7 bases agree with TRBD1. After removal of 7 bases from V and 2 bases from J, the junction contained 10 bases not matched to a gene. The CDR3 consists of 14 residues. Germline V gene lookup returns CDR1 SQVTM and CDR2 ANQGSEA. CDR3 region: CSAGLGDRNTEAFF. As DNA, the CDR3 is TGCAGCGCAGGCCTAGGGGACAGAAACACTGAAGCTTTCTTT.

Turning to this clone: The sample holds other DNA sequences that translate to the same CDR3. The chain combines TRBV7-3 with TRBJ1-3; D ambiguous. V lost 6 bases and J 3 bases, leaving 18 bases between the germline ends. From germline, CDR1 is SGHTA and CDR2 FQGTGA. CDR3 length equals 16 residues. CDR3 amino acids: CASSPQSRPGGNTIYF. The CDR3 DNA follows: TGTGCCAGCAGTCCCCAATCCAGACCTGGTGGAAACACCATATATTTT.

The CDR3 reads CAWSVRAGIGNEQFF. The CDR3 nucleotides read TGTGCCTGGAGTGTACGAGCGGGAATAGGCAATGAGCAGTTCTTC. The chain uses TRBV30 and TRBJ2-1, with 7 bases aligning to TRBD2. V gave up 0 bases and J gave up 6 bases; unmatched junction bases: 8. The CDR3 spans 15 residues. CDR1 GTSNPN and CDR2 SVGIG come from the germline V gene (reference sequence).

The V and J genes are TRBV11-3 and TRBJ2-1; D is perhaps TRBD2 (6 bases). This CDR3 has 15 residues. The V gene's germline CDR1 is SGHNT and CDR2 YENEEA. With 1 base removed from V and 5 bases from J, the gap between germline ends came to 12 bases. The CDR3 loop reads CASSLGGERHNEQFF. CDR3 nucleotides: TGTGCCAGCAGCTTAGGGGGGGAACGGCACAATGAGCAGTTCTTC.

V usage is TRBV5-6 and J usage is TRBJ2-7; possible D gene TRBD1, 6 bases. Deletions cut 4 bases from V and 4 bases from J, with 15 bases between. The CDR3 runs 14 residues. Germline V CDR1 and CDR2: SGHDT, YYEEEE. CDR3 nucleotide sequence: TGTGCCAGCAGCCCACGGGACAAGCCTTACGAGCAGTACTTC. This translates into CASSPRDKPYEQYF.

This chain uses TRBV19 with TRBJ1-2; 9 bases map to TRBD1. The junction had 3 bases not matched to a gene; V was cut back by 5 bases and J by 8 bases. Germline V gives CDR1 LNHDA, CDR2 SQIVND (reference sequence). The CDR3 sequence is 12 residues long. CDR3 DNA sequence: TGTGCCAGTAGTGGACAGGGGTACGGCTACACCTTC. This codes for CASSGQGYGYTF.

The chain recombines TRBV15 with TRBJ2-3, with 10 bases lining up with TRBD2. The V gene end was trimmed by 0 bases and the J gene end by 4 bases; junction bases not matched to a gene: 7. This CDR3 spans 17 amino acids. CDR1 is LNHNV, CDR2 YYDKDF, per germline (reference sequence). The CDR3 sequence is CATSRDISGRASDTQYF. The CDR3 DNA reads TGTGCCACCAGCAGAGATATAAGCGGGAGGGCCTCAGATACGCAGTATTTT.

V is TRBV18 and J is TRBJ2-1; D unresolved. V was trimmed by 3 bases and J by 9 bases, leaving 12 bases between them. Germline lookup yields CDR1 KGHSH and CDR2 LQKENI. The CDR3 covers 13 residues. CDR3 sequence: CASSPLSKIEQFF. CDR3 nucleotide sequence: TGTGCCAGCTCACCCCTTTCGAAGATTGAGCAGTTCTTC.

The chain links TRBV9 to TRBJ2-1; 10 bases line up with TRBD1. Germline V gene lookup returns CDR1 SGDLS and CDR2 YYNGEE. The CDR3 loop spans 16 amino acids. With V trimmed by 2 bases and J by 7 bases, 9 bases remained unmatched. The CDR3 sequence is CASSVSPGTGENEQFF. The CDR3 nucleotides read TGTGCCAGCAGCGTTTCCCCCGGGACAGGGGAAAATGAGCAGTTCTTC.

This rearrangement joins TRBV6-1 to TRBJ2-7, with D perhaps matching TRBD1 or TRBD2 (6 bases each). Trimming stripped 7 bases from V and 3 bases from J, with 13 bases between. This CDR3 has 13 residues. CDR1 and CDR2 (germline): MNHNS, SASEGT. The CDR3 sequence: CASIGGVSYEQYF. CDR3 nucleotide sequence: TGTGCCAGCATCGGGGGCGTGAGCTACGAGCAGTACTTC.

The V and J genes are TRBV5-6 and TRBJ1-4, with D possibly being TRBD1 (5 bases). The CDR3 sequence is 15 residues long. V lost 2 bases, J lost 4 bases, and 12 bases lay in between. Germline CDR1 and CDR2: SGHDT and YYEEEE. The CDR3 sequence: CASSFRVLGNEKLFF. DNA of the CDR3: TGTGCCAGCAGCTTCAGGGTGCTTGGTAATGAAAAACTGTTTTTT.

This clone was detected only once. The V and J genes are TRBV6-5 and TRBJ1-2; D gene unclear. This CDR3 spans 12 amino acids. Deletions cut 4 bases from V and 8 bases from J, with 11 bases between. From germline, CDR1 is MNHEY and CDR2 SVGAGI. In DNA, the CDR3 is TGTGCCAGCAGTTCTCCCTCTGAAGGCTACACCTTC. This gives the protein CASSSPSEGYTF.